The 30 T cell receptor beta chains listed next were all sequenced from one sample in a study of OX40 agonist ivuxolimab in advanced cancers. The protocol was immunoSEQ multiplex PCR, while the TCRdb copy is restricted to in-frame clones and leaves out a portion. The table has under 45,000 clones, 80% seen once. The source material was CD4+ or CD8+ T cells sorted from blood, sampled in a trial of the OX40 agonist ivuxolimab. The receptors originated from an adult with an advanced solid tumor such as melanoma, head and neck, liver or kidney cancer.

The V gene is TRBV7-3, the J gene TRBJ1-6, with D possibly matching TRBD1 (5 bases). The CDR3 covers 14 residues. V lost 7 bases to trimming and J lost 7 bases, with 14 bases between them. Germline assignment: CDR1 SGHTA and CDR2 FQGTGA. The CDR3 reads CASTGMTVNSPLHF. In DNA form, the CDR3 reads TGTGCCAGCACTGGGATGACAGTAAATTCACCCCTCCACTTT.

V and J are TRBV5-1 and TRBJ1-6; 7 bases align to TRBD1. CDR3 length: 15 residues. CDR1 is SGHRS and CDR2 is YFSETQ in the germline V gene. The junction had 4 bases not matched to a gene; V was cut back by 0 bases and J by 7 bases. The CDR3 region is CASSLEGAGNSPLHF. CDR3 sequence (DNA): TGCGCCAGCAGCTTGGAGGGGGCCGGAAATTCACCCCTCCACTTT.

The chain recombines TRBV11-1 with TRBJ2-7; D might be TRBD1 (6 bases). V gave up 2 bases and J gave up 7 bases, with 15 bases separating them. Per germline, CDR1 SGHAT and CDR2 FQDESV (reference sequence). This CDR3 comprises 14 residues. The CDR3 DNA follows: TGTGCCAGCAGCTTATCCCGGGACATCGGTGAGCAGTACTTC. It encodes CASSLSRDIGEQYF.

This chain connects TRBV5-1 to TRBJ2-2; D possibly corresponds to TRBD1 (6 bases). The CDR3 covers 16 residues. Per the germline V gene, CDR1 is SGHRS and CDR2 is YFSETQ. V shed 1 base and J shed 3 bases, with 13 bases lying between them. The CDR3 protein is CASSLKGVLDTGELFF. In DNA, the CDR3 is TGCGCCAGCAGCTTGAAGGGGGTCCTGGACACCGGGGAGCTGTTTTTT.

This clone was observed a few times. This chain connects TRBV7-2 to TRBJ1-2; D gene ambiguous. The germline V gene encodes CDR1 SGHTA and CDR2 FQGNSA. There are 14 residues in the CDR3. The V end was cut by 5 bases, the J end by 7 bases, with 17 bases between. The CDR3 reads CASSPRREISGYTF. The CDR3 nucleotides are TGTGCCAGCAGCCCACGTCGGGAGATATCTGGCTACACCTTC.

V is TRBV2 and J is TRBJ1-5; a weak D match, TRBD1 (6 bases). The CDR3 is made up of 13 amino acids. The germline V gene encodes CDR1 SNHLY and CDR2 FYNNEI. V lost 7 bases to trimming and J lost 7 bases, with 14 bases between them. CDR3 region: CASMSRGGQPQHF. CDR3 in DNA: TGTGCCAGCATGTCCAGGGGAGGGCAGCCCCAGCATTTT.

The V call is TRBV4-1, the J call TRBJ2-6, with D possibly matching TRBD1 (6 bases). Germline values: CDR1 MGHRA, CDR2 YSYEKL. V was shortened by 4 bases and J by 0 bases, with 7 bases between the two germline ends. This CDR3 region has 15 residues. The CDR3 is CASSLQGSGANVLTF. The CDR3 region has the DNA TGCGCCAGCAGCCTACAGGGCTCTGGGGCCAACGTCCTGACTTTC.

The chain uses TRBV7-8 and TRBJ1-1; 9 nucleotides agree with TRBD1. CDR3 size: 15 residues. The V and J ends lost 4 bases and 13 bases, in that order; junction bases with no gene match: 16. Germline V CDR1 and CDR2: SGHVS, FQNEAQ. The CDR3 DNA sequence: TGTGCCAGCAGCTCACGGCCCGGGACAGGGTGGGCCCGTTTCTTT. It is translated as CASSSRPGTGWARFF.

The chain has TRBV7-3 and TRBJ1-1; D is unresolved. The CDR3 totals 15 residues. CDR1 is SGHTA, CDR2 FQGTGA, per germline. Trimming took 5 bases from V and 3 from J, leaving 16 bases between them. Written as DNA, the CDR3 is TGTGCCAGCAGCCCGAGGTCCCGAACGGACACTGAAGCTTTCTTT. Translating it yields CASSPRSRTDTEAFF.

This clone was observed a single time. The rearrangement uses TRBV19 and TRBJ2-2, with a possible D match to TRBD2 (5 bases). The CDR3 loop spans 15 amino acids. Germline-derived CDR1 and CDR2 are LNHDA and SQIVND (reference sequence). The germline V and J ends were trimmed by 7 bases and 0 bases, with 12 bases remaining between them. CDR3 loop: CASTLSGANTGELFF. DNA of the CDR3: TGTGCCAGTACATTGAGCGGTGCGAACACCGGGGAGCTGTTTTTT.

V gene TRBV7-9 combines with J gene TRBJ2-5; D gene ambiguous. The J call is uncertain, as TRBJ2-7 better fits the DNA end. CDR3 size: 13 residues. In germline, CDR1 is SEHNR, CDR2 FQNEAQ (reference sequence). CDR3 residues: CASSLGDGYEQYF. In DNA, the CDR3 is TGTGCCAGCAGCTTAGGAGACGGGTACGAGCAGTACTTC.

The chain carries TRBV6-5 and TRBJ2-1; D is perhaps TRBD1 (6 bases). The length of the CDR3 is 15 residues. V was pared by 2 bases and J by 4 bases, with 12 bases between. Germline CDR1 and CDR2: MNHEY and SVGAGI. The CDR3 reads CASSYRDISYNEQFF. The CDR3 DNA reads as TGTGCCAGCAGTTACCGGGACATCTCATACAATGAGCAGTTCTTC.

CDR3 DNA sequence: TGTGCCTGGAGTCGGGTCTCTGGAAACACCATATATTTT. Translating gives CAWSRVSGNTIYF. The rearrangement joins TRBV30 to TRBJ1-3; D remains unclear. This CDR3 region has 13 residues. V lost 2 bases to trimming and J lost 0 bases, with 5 bases between them. CDR1 and CDR2 (germline): GTSNPN, SVGIG (reference sequence). Looking up the rest from reference TRBV30 and TRBJ1-3 gives the full variable domain: SQTIHQWPATLVQPVGSPLSLECTVEGTSNPNLYWYRQAAGRGLQLLFYSVGIGQISSEVPQNLSASRPQDRQFILSSKKLLLSDSGFYLCAWSRVSGNTIYFGEGSWLTVV.

The V gene is TRBV19, the J gene TRBJ2-1; D is ambiguous. Trimming took 5 bases from V and 9 from J, leaving 8 bases between them. The CDR3 is made up of 11 amino acids. Germline V gene data show CDR1 as LNHDA and CDR2 as SQIVND (reference sequence). The CDR3 DNA reads as TGTGCCAGTAGTCTCCGGGTTGAGCAGTTCTTC. It translates to CASSLRVEQFF.

The chain uses TRBV7-3 and TRBJ2-1, with 9 nucleotides matching TRBD2. After removal of 5 bases from V and 8 bases from J, the junction contained 13 bases not matched to a gene. The CDR3 has 16 residues. From germline, CDR1 is SGHTA and CDR2 FQGTGA. The CDR3 sequence is CASSVKLAGPLDEQFF. CDR3 DNA sequence: TGTGCCAGCAGCGTAAAGCTAGCGGGGCCCTTGGATGAGCAGTTCTTC.

V usage is TRBV6-4 and J usage is TRBJ2-6; D gene uncertain. Germline CDR1 is MRHNA and CDR2 is SNTAGT. The CDR3 extends over 13 amino acids. The ends were cut back, 4 bases at V and 1 base at J, with 2 bases in the middle. The CDR3 sequence is CASSGSGANVLTF. CDR3 DNA sequence: TGTGCCAGCAGTGGGTCTGGGGCCAACGTCCTGACTTTC.

This chain joins TRBV9 and TRBJ2-3; 10 bases are shared with TRBD1. The CDR3 is 15 amino acids. CDR1 is SGDLS, CDR2 YYNGEE, per germline. Trimming removed 3 bases from V and 6 bases from J; junction bases left unmatched: 7. CDR3 bases: TGTGCCAGCAGCGCGGGGGGACAGGGGCCGGATACGCAGTATTTT. Protein sequence: CASSAGGQGPDTQYF.

The V gene is TRBV19, the J gene TRBJ2-2; 9 bases match TRBD1. V shed 5 bases, J shed 4 bases, and the junction held 5 bases outside the gene matches. Germline-derived CDR1 and CDR2 are LNHDA and SQIVND (reference sequence). The CDR3 consists of 15 residues. The CDR3 spells CASSLPGQGTGELFF. The CDR3 DNA is TGTGCCAGTAGTTTACCGGGACAGGGCACCGGGGAGCTGTTTTTT.

The chain carries TRBV25-1 and TRBJ2-1; D not resolved. Germline lookup yields CDR1 MGHDK and CDR2 SYGVNS. The CDR3 length is 12 residues. The V gene lost 2 bases and the J gene lost 10 bases, with 9 bases spanning the gap. CDR3 in amino acids: CASSEGRGEQFF. The CDR3 nucleotides are TGTGCCAGCAGTGAAGGAAGAGGAGAGCAGTTCTTC.

The chain employs TRBV5-1 and TRBJ2-1; tentative D call: TRBD2 (5 bases). Germline CDR1 and CDR2: SGHRS and YFSETQ. The CDR3 is made up of 16 amino acids. V was cut by 3 bases and J by 9 bases, with 22 bases left in between. This CDR3 is CASSSSLVSSGSEQFF. The CDR3, as DNA: TGCGCCAGCAGCTCCTCCCTGGTCTCCTCGGGGAGTGAGCAGTTCTTC.

The V and J genes are TRBV5-1 and TRBJ1-4; D not resolved. V was cut by 4 bases and J by 2 bases, with 12 bases left in between. The germline V gene has CDR1 SGHRS and CDR2 YFSETQ. This CDR3 region has 15 residues. CDR3 residues: CASSPTARTNEKLFF. As DNA, the CDR3 is TGCGCCAGCAGCCCTACCGCCCGGACTAATGAAAAACTGTTTTTT. The variable domain in full, completed from reference TRBV5-1 and TRBJ1-4, reads KAGVTQTPRYLIKTRGQQVTLSCSPISGHRSVSWYQQTPGQGLQFLFEYFSETQRNKGNFPGRFSGRQFSNSRSEMNVSTLELGDSALYLCASSPTARTNEKLFFGSGTQLSVL.

The chain has TRBV2 and TRBJ2-3; 8 bases align to TRBD1. The germline gives CDR1 SNHLY, CDR2 FYNNEI. The junction had 3 bases not matched to a gene; V was cut back by 4 bases and J by 3 bases. CDR3 length: 14 residues. DNA for the CDR3: TGTGCCAGCAGTGCGTACAGGGGGACAGATACGCAGTATTTT. Translation: CASSAYRGTDTQYF.

This rearrangement joins TRBV11-2 to TRBJ2-2; D unclear. Per germline, CDR1 SGHAT and CDR2 FQNNGV. CDR3 size: 14 residues. Trimming cost V 4 bases and J 0 bases, with 6 bases left between them. CDR3 bases: TGTGCCAGCAGCTGGAGTTCGAACACCGGGGAGCTGTTTTTT. This gives the protein CASSWSSNTGELFF.

The chain uses TRBV6-1 and TRBJ1-5, with D uncertain. Trimming shortened V by 7 bases and J by 0 bases, and 4 bases separated the two germline ends. The CDR3 totals 12 residues. Germline V gene lookup returns CDR1 MNHNS and CDR2 SASEGT. The CDR3 DNA sequence: TGTGCCAGCATAGATAGCAATCAGCCCCAGCATTTT. This translates into CASIDSNQPQHF.

This chain connects TRBV7-3 to TRBJ2-7; 8 positions match TRBD2. The germline V gene encodes CDR1 SGHTA and CDR2 FQGTGA. The CDR3 sequence is 16 residues long. The V segment lost 5 bases and the J segment 0 bases; nucleotides outside the gene matches: 9. In DNA, the CDR3 is TGTGCCAGCAGCCCTCGGGGGGGGCGGTCCTCCTACGAGCAGTACTTC. Translated: CASSPRGGRSSYEQYF.

The chain uses TRBV9 and TRBJ2-3; D is perhaps TRBD1 (5 bases). The germline CDR1 and CDR2 sequences are SGDLS and YYNGEE. CDR3 length equals 13 residues. The V end was cut by 3 bases, the J end by 4 bases, with 9 bases between. CDR3 bases: TGTGCCAGCAGCGCAGCAGGGCCAGATACGCAGTATTTT. Translating gives CASSAAGPDTQYF.

This chain links TRBV19 with TRBJ2-2; D not resolved. Germline V gene sequence: CDR1 LNHDA, CDR2 SQIVND (reference sequence). V gave up 2 bases and J gave up 5 bases, with 9 bases separating them. The CDR3 consists of 14 residues. The CDR3 nucleotides read TGTGCCAGTAGTATATGGCCTACAACCGGGGAGCTGTTTTTT. This encodes CASSIWPTTGELFF. Looking up the rest from reference TRBV19 and TRBJ2-2 gives the full variable domain: DGGITQSPKYLFRKEGQNVTLSCEQNLNHDAMYWYRQDPGQGLRLIYYSQIVNDFQKGDIAEGYSVSREKKESFPLTVTSAQKNPTAFYLCASSIWPTTGELFFGEGSRLTVL.

The chain carries TRBV7-9 and TRBJ2-3; D is undetermined. The germline V gene encodes CDR1 SEHNR and CDR2 FQNEAQ (reference sequence). The V end was cut by 5 bases, the J end by 5 bases, with 5 bases between. The CDR3 consists of 11 residues. The CDR3 region has the DNA TGTGCCAGCAGCCCCCGAGATACGCAGTATTTT. Its translation: CASSPRDTQYF.

The chain has TRBV7-2 and TRBJ1-1; no firm D call. The CDR3 totals 14 residues. V was shortened by 7 bases and J by 4 bases, with 16 bases between the two germline ends. Germline V lookup: CDR1 SGHTA, CDR2 FQGNSA. The CDR3 here is CASTMGGAPTEAFF. The CDR3 DNA reads TGTGCCAGCACCATGGGAGGCGCGCCCACTGAAGCTTTCTTT.

This sequence joins TRBV6-5 and TRBJ1-2; no reliable D call. The CDR3 consists of 13 residues. Germline V gene data show CDR1 as MNHEY and CDR2 as SVGAGI. Trimming cost V 8 bases and J 1 base, with 11 bases left between them. CDR3 protein: CASCGGLNYGYTF. CDR3 nucleotides: TGTGCCAGCTGTGGAGGGCTTAACTATGGCTACACCTTC.